This T cell receptor (beta chain) was recovered during a study (dated by TCRdb to the early 2010s). By share, this clonotype ranks as medium-sized (0.01 to 0.1%). Which antigen it targets is not known. No quality values exist for individual bases; no much larger clone is one base distant. TCRdb shows the sequencer as Illumina Genome Analyzer IIx. In TCRdb, the public reads were trimmed at Q25 with fastp and aligned with MiXCR, with productive beta chains retained. Duplicate CDR3 protein sequences are folded into a single record with the most common DNA and genes. The sample yields some 15,000 distinct CDR3 sequences; around 35% were counted once. About 16% of the sample is in the top ten clones. The germline V gene (reference sequence) specifies DFQATT as CDR1 and SNEGSKA as CDR2. Unmatched junction bases come to 10, with V trimmed by 5 bases and J by 4 bases. The CDR3, from cysteine to phenylalanine, totals 15 residues. Only the CDR3 DNA is retained, 45 bases long and in frame from the first base.

The receptor comes from a human donor. The chain is assembled from TRBV20-1 and TRBJ2-5; TRBD2 fits 10 bases in the junction. What was sequenced was blood. The DNA is as follows: TGCAGTGCTGTAATATTTAGCGGGAGGAGAGAGACCCAGTACTTC. Translated, it gives CSAVIFSGRRETQYF.